These 26 T cell receptor beta chains came from one sample sequenced in a study of cytomegalovirus exposure and HLA in healthy donors. In the PCR, 60 Vbeta and 13 Jbeta primers were used. Only in-frame clones appear in the TCRdb table, and some are missing; sequencing was by immunoSEQ multiplex PCR. The sample has about 94,000 clones; around 74% are singletons. Sequenced sample: PBMCs. These receptor sequences come from a man in his forties in good health and CMV-seropositive.

Here the CDR3 reads CASSSYRVDTQYF. Here the CDR3 DNA reads TGCGCCAGCAGCTCCTACAGGGTGGATACGCAGTATTTT. This chain uses TRBV5-1 with TRBJ2-3; D perhaps matches TRBD1 (6 bases). Per germline, CDR1 SGHRS and CDR2 YFSETQ. The V and J ends lost 3 bases and 6 bases respectively, with 11 bases between them. This CDR3 spans 13 amino acids.

V and J are TRBV7-3 and TRBJ2-2, with D possibly matching TRBD2 (5 bases). Trimming removed 1 base at V and 2 bases at J, with 8 bases between. This CDR3 region has 15 residues. Germline CDR1 is SGHTA and CDR2 is FQGTGA. CDR3 DNA sequence: TGTGCCAGCAGCTTAAGCCTAGCAAACACCGGGGAGCTGTTTTTT. It yields the protein CASSLSLANTGELFF.

The rearrangement joins TRBV9 to TRBJ2-4; TRBD1 matches 10 bases. V shed 5 bases, J shed 3 bases, and the junction held 2 bases outside the gene matches. From germline, CDR1 is SGDLS and CDR2 YYNGEE. The CDR3 length is 14 residues. The CDR3 loop is CASSGQGGKNIQYF. The CDR3 DNA is TGTGCCAGCAGTGGACAGGGGGGCAAAAACATTCAGTACTTC.

The chain carries TRBV10-1 and TRBJ2-5, with 9 bases lining up with TRBD2. Trimming took 4 bases from V and 5 from J; bases not matched to a gene: 8. CDR3 length: 15 residues. CDR1 is WNHNN, CDR2 SYGVQD, per germline (reference sequence). CDR3 sequence (DNA): TGCGCCAGCAGTGTAGATAGCGGGAGCAGGGAGACCCAGTACTTC. This translates into CASSVDSGSRETQYF.

CDR3 loop: CASSSGGGYGQETQYF. CDR3 in DNA: TGTGCCAGCAGCTCCGGCGGGGGGTATGGGCAAGAGACCCAGTACTTC. The gene calls are TRBV11-3 and TRBJ2-5, with 8 bases identical to TRBD2. The germline gives CDR1 SGHNT, CDR2 YENEEA. After removal of 4 bases from V and 2 bases from J, the junction contained 9 bases not matched to a gene. The CDR3 is 16 residues long.

The chain uses TRBV9 and TRBJ2-1; 7 positions match TRBD2. CDR1 SGDLS and CDR2 YYNGEE come from the germline V gene. J was trimmed by 3 bases and V by 10 bases; bases with no gene match: 7. This CDR3 is built from 13 residues. The CDR3 here is CASSGGSYNEQFF. CDR3 nucleotides: TGTGCCTCCTCGGGCGGGAGCTACAATGAGCAGTTCTTC. Drawing the rest from reference TRBV9 and TRBJ2-1, the complete variable domain is DSGVTQTPKHLITATGQRVTLRCSPRSGDLSVYWYQQSLDQGLQFLIQYYNGEERAKGNILERFSAQQFPDLHSELNLSSLELGDSALYFCASSGGSYNEQFFGPGTRLTVL.

This clone was counted a single time. This rearrangement joins TRBV6-1 to TRBJ1-5; D remains ambiguous. From germline, CDR1 is MNHNS and CDR2 SASEGT. There are 14 residues in the CDR3. V was shortened by 3 bases and J by 0 bases, with 6 bases between the two germline ends. Here the CDR3 reads CASSDPYSNQPQHF. CDR3 bases: TGTGCCAGCAGTGACCCCTATAGCAATCAGCCCCAGCATTTT.

The V gene is TRBV4-2, the J gene TRBJ2-5; D may be TRBD2 (6 bases). CDR3 size: 15 residues. The V end was cut by 1 base, the J end by 1 base, with 10 bases between. Germline V gives CDR1 LGHNA, CDR2 YNFKEQ. In DNA form, the CDR3 reads TGTGCCAGCAGCCAAGGGACGGAGGGCCAAGAGACCCAGTACTTC. This gives the protein CASSQGTEGQETQYF.

This chain connects TRBV14 to TRBJ2-7, with D perhaps matching TRBD1 (6 bases). Germline V lookup: CDR1 SGHDN, CDR2 FVKESK. The CDR3 length is 16 residues. Between the trimmed V and J ends, which lost 4 bases and 0 bases, there was a span of 16 bases. This CDR3 reads CASSRLGGSSSYEQYF. In nucleotides, the CDR3 is TGTGCCAGCAGCCGCCTAGGGGGTTCGAGCTCCTACGAGCAGTACTTC.

The chain is built from TRBV7-3 and TRBJ2-2; 13 nucleotides agree with TRBD2. The V segment lost 4 bases and the J segment 0 bases; nucleotides outside the gene matches: 11. CDR3 length: 20 residues. Germline lookup yields CDR1 SGHTA and CDR2 FQGTGA. CDR3 residues: CASSSRLAGGPTTNTGELFF. Here the CDR3 DNA reads TGTGCCAGCAGCTCCCGACTAGCGGGGGGCCCAACCACGAACACCGGGGAGCTGTTTTTT.

This chain links TRBV5-1 with TRBJ1-2; TRBD1 matches at 10 bases. The germline gives CDR1 SGHRS, CDR2 YFSETQ. The J segment lost 8 bases and the V segment lost 6 bases, leaving 7 bases of the junction unmatched. CDR3 length: 13 amino acids. The DNA of the CDR3 is TGCGCCAGCACTACTCGGACAGGGGGAGGCTACACCTTC. Encoded protein: CASTTRTGGGYTF.

The genes are TRBV2 and TRBJ1-6; unclear D gene. Trimming pared 7 bases from V and 6 bases from J, leaving 10 bases between. Germline CDR1 is SNHLY and CDR2 is FYNNEI. This CDR3 region has 13 residues. The DNA for the CDR3 is TGTGCCAGCAAGGAGGGCGGTAATTCACCCCTCCACTTT. This translates into CASKEGGNSPLHF.

This chain connects TRBV4-1 to TRBJ2-3; D might be TRBD1 (6 bases). Looked up from germline, CDR1 is MGHRA and CDR2 is YSYEKL. This CDR3 contains 16 residues. The V end lost 0 bases, the J end lost 2 bases, and 12 bases lay between the germline ends. For the CDR3, the DNA is TGCGCCAGCAGCCAAGACTCCGGGACATTCACAGATACGCAGTATTTT. Protein sequence: CASSQDSGTFTDTQYF.

The V call is TRBV4-2, the J call TRBJ2-5; the D is unclear. Germline-derived CDR1 and CDR2 are LGHNA and YNFKEQ. V dropped 1 base and J dropped 3 bases, with 9 bases sitting between them. This CDR3 has 14 residues. The CDR3 coding sequence is TGTGCCAGCAGCCAAGTATTGAGGAAAGAGACCCAGTACTTC. Encoded protein: CASSQVLRKETQYF.

This chain uses TRBV18 with TRBJ2-5, with 7 bases identical to TRBD1. The CDR3 extends over 14 amino acids. V shed 3 bases and J 2 bases; nucleotides not matched to a gene: 3. Germline V gene sequence: CDR1 KGHSH, CDR2 LQKENI. CDR3 region: CASSPGQLQETQYF. The CDR3 DNA sequence: TGTGCCAGCTCACCGGGACAGTTACAAGAGACCCAGTACTTC.

This chain links TRBV4-1 with TRBJ1-2; D unclear. The CDR3 sequence is 16 residues long. Germline-derived CDR1 and CDR2 are MGHRA and YSYEKL. Trimming pared 2 bases from V and 5 bases from J, leaving 18 bases between. The CDR3 region is CASSQKVSGLIYGYTF. CDR3 DNA sequence: TGCGCCAGCAGCCAAAAAGTGTCTGGGCTAATATATGGCTACACCTTC.

The genes are TRBV5-1 and TRBJ2-1, with 11 bases fitting TRBD2. The germline CDR1 and CDR2 sequences are SGHRS and YFSETQ. The CDR3 sequence is 15 residues long. V was clipped by 5 bases and J by 4 bases; unmatched bases: 5. CDR3 DNA: TGCGCCAGCAGACCGGGGACTAGCGGATACAATGAGCAGTTCTTC. This translates into CASRPGTSGYNEQFF.

The chain is built from TRBV5-6 and TRBJ2-3; D ambiguous. The V gene lost 3 bases and the J gene lost 6 bases, with 5 bases spanning the gap. This CDR3 has 11 amino acids. Germline loops: CDR1 SGHDT, CDR2 YYEEEE. CDR3 amino acids: CASSSFDTQYF. CDR3 DNA sequence: TGTGCCAGCAGCTCCTTCGATACGCAGTATTTT.

The rearrangement uses TRBV5-6 and TRBJ2-3, with TRBD2 matching 14 bases. Germline V gives CDR1 SGHDT, CDR2 YYEEEE. The V and J ends lost 2 bases and 3 bases, in that order; junction bases with no gene match: 2. The CDR3 length is 16 residues. CDR3 sequence reads: CASSFWTSGRTDTQYF. The CDR3 nucleotides read TGTGCCAGCAGCTTCTGGACTAGCGGGAGGACAGATACGCAGTATTTT.

The genes are TRBV10-3 and TRBJ1-3; maybe TRBD1 (6 bases). Germline-derived CDR1 and CDR2 are ENHRY and SYGVKD. The CDR3 length is 14 residues. V was cut by 2 bases and J by 4 bases, with 9 bases left in between. In DNA form, the CDR3 reads TGTGCCATCAGTGAGGCACAGGGAGGAAACACCATATATTTT. Protein product: CAISEAQGGNTIYF.

This clone was picked up one time. The CDR3, as DNA: TGTGCCAGCAGTTTATGGCGGGACAATGAGCAGTTCTTC. The encoded protein is CASSLWRDNEQFF. The genes are TRBV27 and TRBJ2-1; D may be TRBD2 (5 bases). Germline CDR1 is MNHEY and CDR2 is SMNVEV (reference sequence). The ends were cut back, 1 base at V and 5 bases at J, with 6 bases in the middle. The CDR3 has 13 amino acids.

The J gene is TRBJ2-5, the V gene TRBV2; D is perhaps TRBD1 (5 bases). The CDR3 is 14 amino acids. Germline CDR1 reads SNHLY; CDR2 reads FYNNEI. V gave up 10 bases and J gave up 1 base, with 16 bases separating them. The CDR3 DNA follows: TGTGCCACCCAATTCGACAGCACCCAAGAGACCCAGTACTTC. Its protein is CATQFDSTQETQYF.

This clone turned up a few times. The rearrangement joins TRBV7-9 to TRBJ1-4, with D maybe TRBD1 (6 bases). V was cut by 6 bases and J by 0 bases, with 11 bases left in between. Per germline, CDR1 SEHNR and CDR2 FQNEAQ (reference sequence). CDR3 length: 15 amino acids. DNA for the CDR3: TGTGCCAGCAGAGCCCAGGGGACAACTAATGAAAAACTGTTTTTT. Its translation is CASRAQGTTNEKLFF.

By sample share, this clone is medium-sized (0.01 to 0.1%). V gene TRBV19 combines with J gene TRBJ1-5; weak D call: TRBD1 (5 bases). Germline V gene data show CDR1 as LNHDA and CDR2 as SQIVND (reference sequence). V shed 6 bases and J shed 6 bases, with 12 bases lying between them. The CDR3 extends over 13 amino acids. The CDR3: CASSPGIGQPQHF. Here the CDR3 DNA reads TGTGCCAGTAGCCCAGGGATAGGTCAGCCCCAGCATTTT.

This chain joins TRBV10-2 and TRBJ2-4, with TRBD2 identical over 8 bases. CDR1 and CDR2 from the germline V gene are WSHSY and SAAADI. This CDR3 spans 17 amino acids. After removal of 2 bases from V and 2 bases from J, the junction contained 8 bases not matched to a gene. The CDR3 sequence is CASSEGSGGLPKNIQYF. Written as DNA, the CDR3 is TGCGCCAGCAGTGAGGGGAGCGGGGGCCTACCCAAAAACATTCAGTACTTC.

The chain combines TRBV5-1 with TRBJ2-2; 8 nucleotides line up with TRBD1. J lost 6 bases, V lost 4 bases, and 8 bases had no gene match. Germline V gene data show CDR1 as SGHRS and CDR2 as YFSETQ. The CDR3 is made up of 15 amino acids. Here the CDR3 DNA reads TGCGCCAGCAGCCCACAGGGGGAATTGGCCGGGGAGCTGTTTTTT. This gives the protein CASSPQGELAGELFF.